This T cell receptor beta chain was obtained from a study of cytomegalovirus exposure and HLA in healthy donors. Study-level results: Most of the CMV-associated TCR beta chains (in a later analysis) appeared to be HLA-restricted. What was likely a sequencing artifact was a cluster of highly shared sequence variants. In presence/absence analyses, roughly uniform sequencing depth across donors was assumed.

Concerning this clone: No antigen is known for it.

PCR involved 60 Vbeta and 13 Jbeta primers. Using immunoSEQ multiplex PCR, the repertoire was profiled, and TCRdb retains in-frame clones only, with some absent. The profile shows about 150,000 clones, roughly 80% of them singletons. V was cut by 2 bases and J by 1 base, with 10 bases left in between. CDR3 length equals 14 residues. Germline CDR1 SGHRS, CDR2 YFSETQ. The V and J genes are TRBV5-1 and TRBJ2-7, with D hard to call. The sequence came from a woman aged 40 to 49 in good health and CMV-seronegative. The sequenced sample was PBMCs. The CDR3 is CASSFLTESYEQYF. DNA of the CDR3: TGCGCCAGCAGCTTTTTAACTGAATCCTACGAGCAGTACTTC.